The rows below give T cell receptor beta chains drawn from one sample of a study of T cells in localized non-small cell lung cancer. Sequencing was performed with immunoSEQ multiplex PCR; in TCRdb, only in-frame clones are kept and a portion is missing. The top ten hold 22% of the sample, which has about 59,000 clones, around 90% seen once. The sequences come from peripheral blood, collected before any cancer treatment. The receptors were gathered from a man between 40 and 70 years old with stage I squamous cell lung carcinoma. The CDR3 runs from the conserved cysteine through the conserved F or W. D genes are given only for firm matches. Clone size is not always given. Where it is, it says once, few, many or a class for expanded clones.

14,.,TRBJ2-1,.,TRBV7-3,TGTGCCAGCAGCTACGGCCCCACCTACAATGAGCAGTTCTTC,CASSYGPTYNEQFF
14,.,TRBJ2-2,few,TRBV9,TGTGCCAGCAGCATACGACTAGATATCGGGGAGCTGTTTTTT,CASSIRLDIGELFF
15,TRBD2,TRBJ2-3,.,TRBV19,TGTGCCAGTAGTCGTTCGCCAGCGGGGGTAGATACGCAGTATTTT,CASSRSPAGVDTQYF
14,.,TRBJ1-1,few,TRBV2,TGTGCCAGCAGCGATACTGGGGGATCGAGTGAAGCTTTCTTT,CASSDTGGSSEAFF
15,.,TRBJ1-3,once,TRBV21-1,TGTGCCAGCAGCAAAGTTATGGAATCCGGAAACACCATATATTTT,CASSKVMESGNTIYF
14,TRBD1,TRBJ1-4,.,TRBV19,TGTGCCAGTAGTATTGAGGGGGCTGATGAAAAACTGTTTTTT,CASSIEGADEKLFF
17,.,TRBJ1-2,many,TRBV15,TGTGCCACCAGCACCCGGACATCTACACTCCCTAACTATGGCTACACCTTC,CATSTRTSTLPNYGYTF
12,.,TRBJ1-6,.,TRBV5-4,TGTGCCAGCAGTTTACCCTCCCAACCCCTCCACTTT,CASSLPSQPLHF
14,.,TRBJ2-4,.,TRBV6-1,TGTGCCACCTCCGGTAGGACCGGGAGCGACATTCAGTACTTC,CATSGRTGSDIQYF
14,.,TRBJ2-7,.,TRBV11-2,TGTGCCAGCAGCTTAGATACATCCGGTTACGAGCAGTACTTC,CASSLDTSGYEQYF
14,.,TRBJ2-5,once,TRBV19,TGTGCCACCTCGACGGCGACTTACCAAGAGACCCAGTACTTC,CATSTATYQETQYF
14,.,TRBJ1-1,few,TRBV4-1,TGCGCCAGCAGCCAACTCACAGGGCGGAATGAAGCTTTCTTT,CASSQLTGRNEAFF
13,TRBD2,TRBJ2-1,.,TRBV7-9,TGTGCCGGGAGGGATTTGGGCTTGAATGAGCAGTTCTTC,CAGRDLGLNEQFF
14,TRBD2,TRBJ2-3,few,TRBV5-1,TGCGCCAGCAGCACGGGGACTAGCGCAGATACGCAGTATTTT,CASSTGTSADTQYF
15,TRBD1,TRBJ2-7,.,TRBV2,TGTGCCAGCAGGTTCGACAGGGGAGGACCCTACGAGCAGTACTTC,CASRFDRGGPYEQYF
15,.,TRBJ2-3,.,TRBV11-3,TGTGCCAGCAGCCAAACGGGGACTAGCACAGATACGCAGTATTTT,CASSQTGTSTDTQYF
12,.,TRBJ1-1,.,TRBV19,TGTGCCAGTGGGGTCGGGAGGGTGCTAGCTTTCTTT,CASGVGRVLAFF
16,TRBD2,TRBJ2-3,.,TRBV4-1,TGCGCCAGCAGCCCCCGGACTAGCGGATTCACAGATACGCAGTATTTT,CASSPRTSGFTDTQYF
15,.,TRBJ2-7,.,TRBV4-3,TGCGCCAGCAGCCAACACCTGGGGCTGGGCGCCGAGCAGTACTTC,CASSQHLGLGAEQYF
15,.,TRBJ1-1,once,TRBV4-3,TGCGCCAGCAGCCAAGGCACCGGCTTGAACACTGAAGCTTTCTTT,CASSQGTGLNTEAFF
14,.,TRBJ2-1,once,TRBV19,TGTGCCAGTAGTGACCGGGCTGAATCTAATGAGCAGTTCTTC,CASSDRAESNEQFF
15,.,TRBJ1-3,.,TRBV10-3,TGTGCCATCAGGGCTATCGAGAGAACTGGAAACACCATATATTTT,CAIRAIERTGNTIYF
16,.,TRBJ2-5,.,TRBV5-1,TGCGCCAGCAGCTTGGGTGGAAGCCACCTACAAGAGACCCAGTACTTC,CASSLGGSHLQETQYF
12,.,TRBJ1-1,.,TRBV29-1,TGCAGCGTTGTCCACAGTGGCCCTGAAGCTTTCTTT,CSVVHSGPEAFF
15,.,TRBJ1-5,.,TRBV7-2,TGTGCCAGCAGCTTAGCGGGAGGATCGGGACAGCCCCAGCATTTT,CASSLAGGSGQPQHF
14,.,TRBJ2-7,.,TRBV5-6,TGTGCCAGCAGCTTGGGACAGATCTCCTACGAGCAGTACTTC,CASSLGQISYEQYF
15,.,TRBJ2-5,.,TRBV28,TGTGCCAGCAGTTCCTCTAGGCTCCCCCTTGGGACCCAGTACTTC,CASSSSRLPLGTQYF
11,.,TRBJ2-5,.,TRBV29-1,TGCAGCGTTGCGACAGTAGAGACCCAGTACTTC,CSVATVETQYF
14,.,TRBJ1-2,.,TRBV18,TGTGCCAGCTCACCTCGGGGTTTCGGCTATGGCTACACCTTC,CASSPRGFGYGYTF
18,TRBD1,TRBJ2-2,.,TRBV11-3,TGTGCCAGCAGCTTAGGGGATCCGGGACAGACCTACACCGGGGAGCTGTTTTTT,CASSLGDPGQTYTGELFF
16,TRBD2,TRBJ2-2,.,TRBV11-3,TGTGCCAGCAGCTTACTAGCGGGAGGTTACACCGGGGAGCTGTTTTTT,CASSLLAGGYTGELFF